This TCR beta chain emerged from a study of T cells in Graves' hyperthyroidism and ophthalmopathy. Exclusion followed for patients with uncontrolled infection, other autoimmune disease, pregnancy or lactation. This clonotype came up many times. There were TCR beta CDR3 regions amplified from RNA transcripts. The primer set for the first-round RT-PCR of the TCR CDR3 was HTBI. TCRdb re-derived calls from the multiplex PCR reads in MiXCR, one entry per CDR3 protein. The sample shows 500,000 or so distinct CDR3 sequences, roughly 17% of them seen only once. The TCR originated in a woman aged 18-29 years with Graves' ophthalmopathy. The sample was blood.

CDR3 loop: CASIGREDYTDTQYF. CDR3 sequence (DNA): TGTGCCAGCATTGGGCGGGAGGACTACACAGATACGCAGTATTTT. This chain joins TRBV28 and TRBJ2-3; 8 bases align to TRBD2. CDR1 is MDHEN, CDR2 SYDVKM, per germline. CDR3 length: 15 amino acids. After removal of 7 bases from V and 2 bases from J, the junction contained 8 bases not matched to a gene.